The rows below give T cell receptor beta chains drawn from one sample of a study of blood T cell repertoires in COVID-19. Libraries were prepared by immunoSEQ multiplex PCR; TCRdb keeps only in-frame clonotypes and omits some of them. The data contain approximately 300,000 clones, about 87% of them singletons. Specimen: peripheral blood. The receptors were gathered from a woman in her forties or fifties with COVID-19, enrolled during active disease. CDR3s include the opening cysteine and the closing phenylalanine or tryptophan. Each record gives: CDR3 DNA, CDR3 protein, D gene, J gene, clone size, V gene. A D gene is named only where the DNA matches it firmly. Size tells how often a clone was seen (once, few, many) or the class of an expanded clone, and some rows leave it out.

TGTGCCAGCAGCTCGGACAGGGGATACAATCAGCCCCAGCATTTT CASSSDRGYNQPQHF TRBD1 TRBJ1-5 NA TRBV6-5
TGTGCCAGTACCCACAGGGGCACAGATACGCAGTATTTT CASTHRGTDTQYF NA TRBJ2-3 NA TRBV19
TGTGCTAGTGGCAGCTCGGGGATGGCGGGAGAGACCCAGTACTTC CASGSSGMAGETQYF NA TRBJ2-5 once TRBV12-5
TGTGCCAGCTCACCACAAGGAGATAATTCACCCCTCCACTTT CASSPQGDNSPLHF NA TRBJ1-6 NA TRBV18
TGTGCCAGCTCACTAAAGACAGGGGATGACATCTACTACGAGCAGTACTTC CASSLKTGDDIYYEQYF TRBD1 TRBJ2-7 NA TRBV18
TGTGCCATCAAAGGGGAGGTGACTAACCCCTACGAGCAGTACTTC CAIKGEVTNPYEQYF NA TRBJ2-7 NA TRBV10-3
TGCGCCAGCAGCTTGGGTTTGACTAGCGGGAGTGGTGAGCAGTTCTTC CASSLGLTSGSGEQFF TRBD2 TRBJ2-1 few TRBV5-1
TGTGCCAGCATCGCCCCCGGGGTCCTGGATACGCAGTATTTT CASIAPGVLDTQYF NA TRBJ2-3 NA TRBV7-2
TGTGCCAGCAGACTTCAGGGGTCTGGAGATACGCAGTATTTT CASRLQGSGDTQYF NA TRBJ2-3 NA TRBV6-5
TGTGCCAGCAGCCTCCCCCCGGGGGATGTCACAGATACGCAGTATTTT CASSLPPGDVTDTQYF NA TRBJ2-3 few TRBV7-9
TGTGCCAGCAGCTCAGACAGGGTCCGGAGCACTGAAGCTTTCTTT CASSSDRVRSTEAFF TRBD1 TRBJ1-1 few TRBV11-2
TGTGCCAGCTCACCCGGGGCAGGGGAGACTTTCTTT CASSPGAGETFF NA TRBJ1-1 NA TRBV18
TGTGCCACCAAGCAGGGGGATAGCTCCTACAATGAGCAGTTCTTC CATKQGDSSYNEQFF TRBD1 TRBJ2-1 NA TRBV6-5
TGTGCCAGCTCATCCCAGACAGGGGGTGGTGAAAAACTGTTTTTT CASSSQTGGGEKLFF TRBD1 TRBJ1-4 NA TRBV18
TGTGCCAGCTCACCGCTTCCGGGACTAGCATCGGGGGCCAACGTCCTGACTTTC CASSPLPGLASGANVLTF TRBD2 TRBJ2-6 NA TRBV18
TGTGCCAGCAGCTTGGTCAAGGCCTTAGGGGGCACTGAAGCTTTCTTT CASSLVKALGGTEAFF NA TRBJ1-1 NA TRBV5-6
TGTGCCACCAGTGATTCGACAGGGGGAGGGAACACTGAAGCTTTCTTT CATSDSTGGGNTEAFF TRBD1 TRBJ1-1 once TRBV24-1
TGTGCCAGCAGTGAATACAGGGGCACAGATACGCAGTATTTT CASSEYRGTDTQYF NA TRBJ2-3 NA TRBV25-1
TGTGCCAGCAGCTTACGTCCGTCTTACAATGAGCAGTTCTTC CASSLRPSYNEQFF NA TRBJ2-1 NA TRBV7-2
TGTGCCTGGAGGGGGGACAAGGGTGGCTACACCTTC CAWRGDKGGYTF NA TRBJ1-2 NA TRBV30
TGTGCCAGCAGGAGGGGACAGGGGGAGGAGACCCAGTACTTC CASRRGQGEETQYF TRBD1 TRBJ2-5 NA TRBV6-5
TGCGCCAGCAGCTTGGACGGGACAGGGGGCGGGTACGAGCAGTACTTC CASSLDGTGGGYEQYF TRBD1 TRBJ2-7 NA TRBV5-1
TGTGCCAGCAGCTTAAGGGCGGGAGGGCTCGAGCAGTACTTC CASSLRAGGLEQYF TRBD2 TRBJ2-7 NA TRBV7-2
TGTGCCAGCAGCTTAGGGATCACAGGGCCCACTGAAGCTTTCTTT CASSLGITGPTEAFF NA TRBJ1-1 NA TRBV11-2
TGCGCCAGCAGACTAGCGGGAGGGCCGGATACGCAGTATTTT CASRLAGGPDTQYF TRBD2 TRBJ2-3 NA TRBV5-1
TGTGCCAGCAGCGTTCAGGGGTGGGGTGAGCAGTTCTTC CASSVQGWGEQFF NA TRBJ2-1 NA TRBV9
TGTGCCAGCAGCCAAACCAGCATTGGACAGGGGGCCGATTATAGCAATCAGCCCCAGCATTTT CASSQTSIGQGADYSNQPQHF TRBD1 TRBJ1-5 NA TRBV3-1/TRBV3-2
TGTGCCAGTAGTATAGATGGAGGGGTTTCACTAAGCACAGATACGCAGTATTTT CASSIDGGVSLSTDTQYF NA TRBJ2-3 NA TRBV19
TGTGCCAGCAGTGACAGGGGGCTGAACACTGAAGCTTTCTTT CASSDRGLNTEAFF TRBD1 TRBJ1-1 NA TRBV6-6
TGTGCCAGCAGTTACTCCTTCGGTAGCGGAAGCTACGAGCAGTACTTC CASSYSFGSGSYEQYF NA TRBJ2-7 NA TRBV6-5
TGTGCCAGCAGCTTTGAGACACCACAGTTCTTC CASSFETPQFF NA TRBJ2-1 NA TRBV11-3
TGCGCCAGCTCCCCCGGGGCTAGCGGAAACACAGATACGCAGTATTTT CASSPGASGNTDTQYF TRBD2 TRBJ2-3 NA TRBV5-1
TGTGCCAGCTCCCCTGTAGCGGGAGACGCAGATACGCAGTATTTT CASSPVAGDADTQYF TRBD2 TRBJ2-3 NA TRBV18
TGTGCCAGTAGGCCGGGAGCGTACGAGACCCAGTACTTC CASRPGAYETQYF NA TRBJ2-5 NA TRBV19
TGTGCCAGCAGCCCCGCAACTAGCGGGGACTCCTACAATGAGCAGTTCTTC CASSPATSGDSYNEQFF TRBD2 TRBJ2-1 NA TRBV7-9
TGCAGTGCCCCTAGCGGGAATCATCGGTATTTT CSAPSGNHRYF TRBD2 TRBJ2-3 NA TRBV20-1
TGTGCCAGCAGCTATAACAGGGGAAGGTACGAGCAGTACTTC CASSYNRGRYEQYF TRBD1 TRBJ2-7 NA TRBV11-2
TGTGCCAGCAGCTTAGGGCTAGCGGAGACTCAAGAGACCCAGTACTTC CASSLGLAETQETQYF TRBD2 TRBJ2-5 once TRBV7-9
TGTGCCAGCAGCGCCTTCGGGACAGGTCGGTACGAGCAGTACTTC CASSAFGTGRYEQYF TRBD1 TRBJ2-7 NA TRBV7-9
TGTGCCACCAGCAGAGGTGAGGTCTCTGGCGAGCAGTACTTC CATSRGEVSGEQYF NA TRBJ2-7 NA TRBV15
TGTGCCAGTCAAGACCGGGGGAGTGAGCAGTTCTTC CASQDRGSEQFF NA TRBJ2-1 few TRBV2
TGTGCCAGCAGCTTCACAGGGGGGTGGAACACTGAAGCTTTCTTT CASSFTGGWNTEAFF TRBD1 TRBJ1-1 NA TRBV7-9